One T cell receptor beta chain is described in this entry. The data are from a study of blood T cell repertoires in COVID-19. Per the study methods: Reference gene primer amplification gave estimated nucleated cell counts. Libraries were prepared by immunoSEQ multiplex PCR; TCRdb keeps only in-frame clonotypes and omits some of them. V and J calls and clone size are copied from that table; D and trimming were computed from the DNA. The data contain about 94,000 clones, around 81% of them singletons. Between the trimmed V and J ends, which lost 3 bases and 4 bases, there was a span of 15 bases. The CDR3 is 14 residues long. In germline, CDR1 is GTSNPN, CDR2 SVGIG (reference sequence).

The origin of this receptor is a man in his 60s with acute or convalescent COVID-19. V usage is TRBV30 and J usage is TRBJ1-1; weak D call: TRBD1 (6 bases). What was sequenced was peripheral blood. The CDR3 DNA reads TGTGCCTGGAGAACACGAAGAGGGGGCACTGAAGCTTTCTTT. This encodes CAWRTRRGGTEAFF.